Below, 3 T cell receptor beta chains from the same sample are listed, as sequenced in a study of T cells after yellow fever vaccination. TCRdb re-analysed the 5' RACE reads in MiXCR, keeping a single row per CDR3 protein. The sample gives over 45,000 distinct CDR3 sequences, approximately 7% of which show up once; around 44% is in the top ten. Here the sequenced sample was CD8+ T cells sorted from PBMCs, taken on the day of the first yellow fever vaccination. The receptors come from a man aged 18-30 years who received the YFV17D yellow fever vaccine.

This clonotype appeared many times. V gene TRBV24-1 combines with J gene TRBJ2-1; 13 bases align to TRBD2. The germline CDR1 and CDR2 sequences are KGHDR and SFDVKD. V shed 4 bases and J 6 bases; nucleotides not matched to a gene: 8. This CDR3 has 17 residues. The CDR3: CATSDLILAGGPNEQFF. CDR3 coding DNA: TGTGCCACCAGTGACCTTATACTAGCGGGGGGGCCCAATGAGCAGTTCTTC.

This clonotype has only a few counts. The V and J genes are TRBV20-1 and TRBJ2-7; 9 bases line up with TRBD1. This CDR3 comprises 14 residues. The V and J ends lost 6 bases and 1 base, in that order; junction bases with no gene match: 7. Germline V gene sequence: CDR1 DFQATT, CDR2 SNEGSKA (reference sequence). CDR3 loop: CSAEGQGSSYEQYF. The CDR3 DNA follows: TGCAGTGCAGAGGGACAGGGTAGTTCCTACGAGCAGTACTTC.

This clonotype was seen repeatedly, ten times or more. V gene TRBV27 combines with J gene TRBJ1-1; D gene ambiguous. The CDR3 covers 13 residues. CDR1 is MNHEY and CDR2 is SMNVEV in the germline V gene (reference sequence). The V gene lost 5 bases and the J gene lost 1 base, with 8 bases spanning the gap. The CDR3 bases are TGTGCCAGCAGTATAATGGGGAACACTGAAGCTTTCTTT. It encodes CASSIMGNTEAFF.